What follows are 29 T cell receptor beta chains derived from one specimen sequenced in a study of cytomegalovirus exposure and HLA in healthy donors. PCR amplification relied on 60 Vbeta primers (plus 13 Jbeta primers). Sequenced by immunoSEQ multiplex PCR; TCRdb stores in-frame clones only, minus some. The sample contains about 160,000 clones, about four fifths of which appear only once. Sequenced material: PBMCs. Receptors originate from a woman aged 25 to 45 in good health and CMV-seropositive.

The genes are TRBV5-6 and TRBJ1-2, with TRBD1 as a possible D gene (5 bases). This CDR3 is 13 amino acids long. Per the germline V gene, CDR1 is SGHDT and CDR2 is YYEEEE. V gave up 2 bases and J gave up 8 bases, with 13 bases separating them. The CDR3 nucleotides are TGTGCCAGCAGCTTCGCAGGGACTCAGGGCTACACCTTC. Its protein product is CASSFAGTQGYTF.

This chain connects TRBV5-5 to TRBJ1-2; no reliable D call. CDR1 is SGHKS and CDR2 is YYEKEE in the germline V gene (reference sequence). V shed 1 base and J shed 8 bases, with 12 bases lying between them. This CDR3 is 13 amino acids long. CDR3 amino acids: CASSLTRVSGYTF. CDR3 DNA: TGTGCCAGCAGCTTGACTCGGGTGAGCGGCTACACCTTC.

The V call is TRBV18, the J call TRBJ1-5; D remains ambiguous. Per germline, CDR1 KGHSH and CDR2 LQKENI. The V end was cut by 3 bases, the J end by 1 base, with 7 bases between. The CDR3 has 14 residues. The CDR3 nucleotides read TGTGCCAGCTCACCTGAACAGAGCAATCAGCCCCAGCATTTT. Its translation is CASSPEQSNQPQHF. The whole variable domain, remainder taken from reference TRBV18 and TRBJ1-5, is NAGVMQNPRHLVRRRGQEARLRCSPMKGHSHVYWYRQLPEEGLKFMVYLQKENIIDESGMPKERFSAEFPKEGPSILRIQQVVRGDSAAYFCASSPEQSNQPQHFGDGTRLSIL.

The CDR3 region is CASSMGTGPQGEAFF. The CDR3 bases are TGTGCCAGTAGTATGGGGACGGGGCCCCAGGGGGAAGCTTTCTTT. The chain joins TRBV19 to TRBJ1-1; weak D call: TRBD1 (6 bases). Germline V gene lookup returns CDR1 LNHDA and CDR2 SQIVND (reference sequence). Trimming took 3 bases from V and 8 from J, leaving 19 bases between them. This CDR3 region has 15 residues.

The rearrangement links TRBV29-1 to TRBJ2-2, with 12 bases that match TRBD2. Trimming took 7 bases from V and 5 from J; bases not matched to a gene: 8. Germline loops: CDR1 SQVTM, CDR2 ANQGSEA. CDR3 length equals 15 residues. The CDR3 region is CSALGLAGFTGELFF. CDR3 in DNA: TGCAGCGCCCTCGGACTAGCGGGGTTTACCGGGGAGCTGTTTTTT.

The chain combines TRBV10-3 with TRBJ1-1, with 12 positions matching TRBD1. Germline-derived CDR1 and CDR2 are ENHRY and SYGVKD. J lost 4 bases, V lost 2 bases, and 5 bases had no gene match. CDR3 size: 16 residues. The CDR3 reads CAISEPPGQGATEAFF. The DNA of the CDR3 is TGTGCCATCAGTGAGCCTCCGGGACAGGGGGCCACTGAAGCTTTCTTT.

This rearrangement joins TRBV4-1 to TRBJ2-3; TRBD2 aligns across 7 bases. This CDR3 is built from 15 residues. Trimming took 3 bases from V and 2 from J; bases not matched to a gene: 5. The germline gives CDR1 MGHRA, CDR2 YSYEKL. Written as DNA, the CDR3 is TGCGCCAGCAGCCACCAAAGCGGGATCACAGATACGCAGTATTTT. Encoded protein: CASSHQSGITDTQYF.

This chain connects TRBV9 to TRBJ1-1; D not resolved. This CDR3 has 13 amino acids. V was clipped by 4 bases and J by 4 bases, with 11 bases between them. The germline CDR1 and CDR2 sequences are SGDLS and YYNGEE. Here the CDR3 DNA reads TGTGCCAGCAGCCCCATCCAAGCCACTGAAGCTTTCTTT. Encoded protein: CASSPIQATEAFF. Complete variable domain (other parts from reference TRBV9 and TRBJ1-1): DSGVTQTPKHLITATGQRVTLRCSPRSGDLSVYWYQQSLDQGLQFLIQYYNGEERAKGNILERFSAQQFPDLHSELNLSSLELGDSALYFCASSPIQATEAFFGQGTRLTVV.

The chain links TRBV9 to TRBJ2-1; D is uncertain. Germline V gives CDR1 SGDLS, CDR2 YYNGEE. The CDR3 runs to 13 residues. Deletions cut 0 bases from V and 7 bases from J, with 8 bases between. For the CDR3, the DNA is TGTGCCAGCAGCGTAGCTCAGATGAATGAGCAGTTCTTC. It codes for CASSVAQMNEQFF.

J is TRBJ2-1 and V is TRBV9; a weak D match, TRBD2 (6 bases). Germline values: CDR1 SGDLS, CDR2 YYNGEE. CDR3 length: 15 amino acids. V lost 0 bases, J lost 3 bases, and 10 bases lay in between. The CDR3 reads CASSVAGDYYNEQFF. The DNA of the CDR3 is TGTGCCAGCAGCGTAGCGGGGGATTACTACAATGAGCAGTTCTTC. Variable domain in full (rest from reference TRBV9 and TRBJ2-1): DSGVTQTPKHLITATGQRVTLRCSPRSGDLSVYWYQQSLDQGLQFLIQYYNGEERAKGNILERFSAQQFPDLHSELNLSSLELGDSALYFCASSVAGDYYNEQFFGPGTRLTVL.

The rearrangement uses TRBV14 and TRBJ1-2, with D perhaps matching TRBD1 (6 bases). Germline V gene sequence: CDR1 SGHDN, CDR2 FVKESK. The CDR3 consists of 13 residues. The V gene lost 4 bases and the J gene lost 2 bases, with 8 bases spanning the gap. The CDR3 nucleotides are TGTGCCAGCAGCCGGACAGAGAACTATGGCTACACCTTC. This encodes CASSRTENYGYTF.

The chain couples TRBV5-1 to TRBJ2-7; 9 nucleotides align to TRBD1. V trimming: 0 bases; J trimming: 6 bases; junction bases outside the gene matches: 22. The germline CDR1 and CDR2 sequences are SGHRS and YFSETQ. The CDR3 sequence is 20 residues long. The CDR3 DNA reads TGCGCCAGCAGCTTGGACCGCCGATCCCTACAGGGGGCGCAGGCGGGCGAGCAGTACTTC. Its protein product is CASSLDRRSLQGAQAGEQYF.

V and J are TRBV2 and TRBJ1-5; D uncertain. From germline, CDR1 is SNHLY and CDR2 FYNNEI. CDR3 size: 13 residues. Deletions cut 2 bases from V and 4 bases from J, with 6 bases between. In DNA form, the CDR3 reads TGTGCCAGCAGTGAATTGAGAAATCAGCCCCAGCATTTT. The encoded protein is CASSELRNQPQHF.

The chain joins TRBV4-3 to TRBJ2-2; TRBD2 might be the D (6 bases). Germline V gives CDR1 LGHNA, CDR2 YSLEER. This CDR3 contains 15 residues. With 3 bases removed from V and 6 bases from J, the gap between germline ends came to 14 bases. The CDR3 spells CASSQDRRGSGELFF. The CDR3 DNA sequence: TGCGCCAGCAGCCAGGATCGGAGGGGCTCCGGGGAGCTGTTTTTT.

The V and J genes are TRBV7-2 and TRBJ2-3, with 13 bases that match TRBD2. Trimming at V came to 3 bases and at J to 4 bases, leaving 10 bases not matched to a gene. Germline lookup yields CDR1 SGHTA and CDR2 FQGNSA. The CDR3 totals 18 residues. The CDR3 coding sequence is TGTGCCAGCAGCTTTCTGTCGACTAGCGGGGGGTTATCAGATACGCAGTATTTT. Translated, it gives CASSFLSTSGGLSDTQYF.

Concerning this clone: Mismatch with germline at one junction end may stem from a read error. The rearrangement links TRBV7-9 to TRBJ2-3; TRBD1 matches at 9 bases. Per the germline V gene, CDR1 is SEHNR and CDR2 is FQNEAQ (reference sequence). There are 16 residues in the CDR3. The CDR3 sequence: CSSSLPDRGFTDTQYF. The CDR3 DNA reads TGTTCCAGCAGCCTCCCGGACAGGGGATTCACAGATACGCAGTATTTT.

The V gene is TRBV5-4, the J gene TRBJ2-1, with TRBD2 matching 13 bases. The CDR3 consists of 18 residues. With 3 bases clipped from V and 5 bases from J, the junction kept 11 bases outside the gene matches. Germline values: CDR1 SGHNT, CDR2 YYREEE (reference sequence). CDR3 loop: CASSSRTSGGHGDNEQFF. CDR3 DNA: TGTGCCAGCAGCTCGCGGACTAGCGGGGGACACGGGGACAATGAGCAGTTCTTC.

This chain connects TRBV19 to TRBJ1-6; no definite D call. Trimming removed 5 bases at V and 10 bases at J, with 15 bases between. Germline values: CDR1 LNHDA, CDR2 SQIVND (reference sequence). The CDR3 consists of 14 residues. The CDR3 sequence is CASSLWEAGSPLHF. The CDR3 DNA follows: TGTGCCAGTAGTCTCTGGGAGGCCGGATCACCCCTCCACTTT.

J is TRBJ2-1 and V is TRBV18; D is uncertain. Germline-derived CDR1 and CDR2 are KGHSH and LQKENI. Trimming stripped 0 bases from V and 4 bases from J, with 4 bases between. The CDR3 is 13 amino acids. In nucleotides, the CDR3 is TGTGCCAGCTCACCACCCAGTTACAATGAGCAGTTCTTC. It yields the protein CASSPPSYNEQFF.

The chain employs TRBV9 and TRBJ1-2; D not resolved. CDR1 is SGDLS and CDR2 is YYNGEE in the germline V gene. Trimming removed 2 bases from V and 7 bases from J, with 15 bases in between. There are 14 residues in the CDR3. Here the CDR3 DNA reads TGTGCCAGCAGCGTGTCGGGGAACGCGCCTGGCTACACCTTC. Its protein product is CASSVSGNAPGYTF.

This sequence joins TRBV11-1 and TRBJ2-1, with TRBD1 matching 9 bases. The CDR3 contains 14 residues. The ends lost 2 bases at V and 7 bases at J; junction bases unmatched: 3. CDR1 is SGHAT and CDR2 is FQDESV in the germline V gene (reference sequence). CDR3 coding DNA: TGTGCCAGCAGCTTACGGGACAGGGATAATGAGCAGTTCTTC. It yields the protein CASSLRDRDNEQFF.

V gene TRBV4-2 combines with J gene TRBJ1-1, with a possible D match to TRBD1 (6 bases). CDR1 and CDR2 from the germline V gene are LGHNA and YNFKEQ. The CDR3 totals 12 residues. V lost 5 bases and J 6 bases, leaving 10 bases between the germline ends. As DNA, the CDR3 is TGTGCCAGCAGCGGACAGCTCGCTGAAGCTTTCTTT. Its translation is CASSGQLAEAFF.

In its sample, this clone was seen a few times. The J gene is TRBJ2-2, the V gene TRBV4-3; the D is unclear. The germline CDR1 and CDR2 sequences are LGHNA and YSLEER. The CDR3 extends over 16 amino acids. The V gene lost 2 bases and the J gene lost 4 bases, with 14 bases spanning the gap. CDR3 bases: TGCGCCAGCAGCCAATGGTTAAGTCTGAGCACCGGGGAGCTGTTTTTT. Its protein product is CASSQWLSLSTGELFF.

The J gene is TRBJ2-1, the V gene TRBV5-1; TRBD2 is a possible D gene (6 bases). The CDR3 has 16 residues. V gave up 3 bases and J gave up 10 bases, with 23 bases separating them. The V gene's germline CDR1 is SGHRS and CDR2 YFSETQ. The CDR3 sequence: CASSSEPGLLYGEQFF. CDR3 nucleotide sequence: TGCGCCAGCAGCTCGGAGCCGGGACTCCTCTATGGGGAGCAGTTCTTC.

The rearrangement links TRBV7-3 to TRBJ1-5; D gene ambiguous. CDR1 is SGHTA, CDR2 FQGTGA, per germline. Trimming left V 5 bases short and J 6 bases short, with 17 bases between. The CDR3 totals 15 residues. The CDR3 nucleotides read TGTGCCAGCAGCGAGAAGGGTATCGGGAGTCAGCCCCAGCATTTT. It specifies CASSEKGIGSQPQHF.

The V call is TRBV6-1, the J call TRBJ2-7; the match to TRBD2 covers 11 bases. The CDR3 totals 15 residues. Germline CDR1 MNHNS, CDR2 SASEGT. V lost 0 bases, J lost 3 bases, and 1 base stayed unmatched. CDR3 sequence (DNA): TGTGCCAGCAGTGAAGCGGGGACTAGCGGCTACGAGCAGTACTTC. It codes for CASSEAGTSGYEQYF.

V is TRBV7-2 and J is TRBJ2-2; weak D call: TRBD2 (5 bases). Trimming took 4 bases from V and 0 from J, leaving 15 bases between them. This CDR3 is 17 amino acids long. Per the germline V gene, CDR1 is SGHTA and CDR2 is FQGNSA. CDR3: CASSWRIGRPNTGELFF. The DNA for the CDR3 is TGTGCCAGCAGCTGGAGGATAGGACGCCCGAACACCGGGGAGCTGTTTTTT.

The rearrangement links TRBV4-2 to TRBJ2-7; 13 bases are shared with TRBD2. The junction had 11 bases not matched to a gene; V was cut back by 1 base and J by 5 bases. Germline assignment: CDR1 LGHNA and CDR2 YNFKEQ. This CDR3 region has 18 residues. This chain's CDR3 is CASSQGFTSGGAFNEQYF. For the CDR3, the DNA is TGTGCCAGCAGCCAAGGGTTCACTAGCGGGGGGGCTTTCAACGAGCAGTACTTC.

V and J are TRBV4-2 and TRBJ1-1; TRBD1 agrees at 11 bases. This CDR3 has 16 amino acids. Unmatched junction bases numbered 4, after V lost 0 bases and J lost 4 bases. Germline V gene lookup returns CDR1 LGHNA and CDR2 YNFKEQ. The CDR3 loop reads CASSQEDRGRGTEAFF. The CDR3 DNA sequence: TGTGCCAGCAGCCAAGAGGACAGGGGGCGGGGCACTGAAGCTTTCTTT.